This T cell receptor (beta chain) was obtained from a study of blood T cell repertoires in COVID-19. The assay was immunoSEQ multiplex PCR, and TCRdb's table has in-frame clones only and misses some. Of 270,000 or so clones in the sample, 80% to 95% were seen once. This CDR3 has 14 amino acids. The germline V and J ends were trimmed by 11 bases and 4 bases, with 18 bases remaining between them. Germline CDR1 and CDR2: MNHEY and SMNVEV (reference sequence). This receptor was obtained from a man in his forties who had been exposed to COVID-19. The source material was PBMCs or T cells enriched from blood (not recorded which). This chain joins TRBV27 and TRBJ2-1; D is possibly TRBD2 (5 bases). In nucleotides, the CDR3 is TGTGCCGCTCGGGGAATCCACCAGTACAATGAGCAGTTCTTC. Protein sequence: CAARGIHQYNEQFF.